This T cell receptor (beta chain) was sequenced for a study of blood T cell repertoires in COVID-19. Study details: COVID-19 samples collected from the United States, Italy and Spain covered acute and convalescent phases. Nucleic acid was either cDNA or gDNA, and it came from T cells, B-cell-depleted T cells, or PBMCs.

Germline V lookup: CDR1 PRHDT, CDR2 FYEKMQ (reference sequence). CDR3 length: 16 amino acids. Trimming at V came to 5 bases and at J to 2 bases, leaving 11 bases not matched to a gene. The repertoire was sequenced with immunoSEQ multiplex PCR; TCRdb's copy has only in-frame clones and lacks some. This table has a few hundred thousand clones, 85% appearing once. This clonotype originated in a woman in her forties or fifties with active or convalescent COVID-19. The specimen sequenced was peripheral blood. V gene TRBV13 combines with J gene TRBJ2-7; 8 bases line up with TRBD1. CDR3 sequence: CASSPSAGQAPYEQYF. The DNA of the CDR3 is TGTGCCAGCAGCCCTAGCGCGGGACAGGCACCCTACGAGCAGTACTTC.